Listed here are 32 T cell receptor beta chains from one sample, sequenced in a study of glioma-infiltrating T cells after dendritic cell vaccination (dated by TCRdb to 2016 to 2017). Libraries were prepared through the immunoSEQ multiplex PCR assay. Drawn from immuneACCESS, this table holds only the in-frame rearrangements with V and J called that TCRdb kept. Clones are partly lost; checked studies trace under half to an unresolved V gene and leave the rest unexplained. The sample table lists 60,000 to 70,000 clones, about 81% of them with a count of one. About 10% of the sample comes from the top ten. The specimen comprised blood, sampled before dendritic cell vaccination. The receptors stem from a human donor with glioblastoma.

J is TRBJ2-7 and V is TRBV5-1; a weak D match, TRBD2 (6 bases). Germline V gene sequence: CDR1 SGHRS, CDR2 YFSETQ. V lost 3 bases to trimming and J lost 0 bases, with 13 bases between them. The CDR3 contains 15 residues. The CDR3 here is CASSWTGGPSYEQYF. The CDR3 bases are TGCGCCAGCAGCTGGACCGGGGGACCCTCCTACGAGCAGTACTTC.

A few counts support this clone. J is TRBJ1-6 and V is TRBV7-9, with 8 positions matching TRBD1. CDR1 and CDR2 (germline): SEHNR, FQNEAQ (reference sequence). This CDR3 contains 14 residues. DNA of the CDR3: TGTGCGGGGTCAGGGGGCTTATATAATTCACCCCTCCACTTT. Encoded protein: CAGSGGLYNSPLHF.

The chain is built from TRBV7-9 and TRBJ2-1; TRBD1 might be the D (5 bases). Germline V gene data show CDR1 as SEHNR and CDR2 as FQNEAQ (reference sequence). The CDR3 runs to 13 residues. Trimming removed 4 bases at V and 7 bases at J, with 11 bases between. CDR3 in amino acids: CASSSPGWNEQFF. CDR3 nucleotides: TGTGCCAGCAGCTCCCCAGGGTGGAATGAGCAGTTCTTC.

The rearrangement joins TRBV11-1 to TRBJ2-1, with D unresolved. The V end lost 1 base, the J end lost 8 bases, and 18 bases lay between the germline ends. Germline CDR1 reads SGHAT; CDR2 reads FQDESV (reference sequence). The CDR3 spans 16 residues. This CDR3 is CASSLGPDPRGDEQFF. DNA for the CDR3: TGTGCCAGCAGCTTAGGTCCCGACCCGAGAGGAGATGAGCAGTTCTTC.

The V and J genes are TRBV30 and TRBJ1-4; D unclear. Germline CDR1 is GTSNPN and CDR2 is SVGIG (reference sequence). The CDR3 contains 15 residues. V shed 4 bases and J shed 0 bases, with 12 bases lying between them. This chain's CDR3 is CAWTYGDATNEKLFF. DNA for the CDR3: TGTGCCTGGACGTACGGGGATGCAACTAATGAAAAACTGTTTTTT. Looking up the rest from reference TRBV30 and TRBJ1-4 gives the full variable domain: SQTIHQWPATLVQPVGSPLSLECTVEGTSNPNLYWYRQAAGRGLQLLFYSVGIGQISSEVPQNLSASRPQDRQFILSSKKLLLSDSGFYLCAWTYGDATNEKLFFGSGTQLSVL.

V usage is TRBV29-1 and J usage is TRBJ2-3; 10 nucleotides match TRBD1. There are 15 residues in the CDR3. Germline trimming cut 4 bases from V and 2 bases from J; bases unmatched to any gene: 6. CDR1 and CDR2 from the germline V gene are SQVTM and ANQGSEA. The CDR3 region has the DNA TGCAGCGTTGTTGGGGACAGGGGCTCCACAGATACGCAGTATTTT. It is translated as CSVVGDRGSTDTQYF.

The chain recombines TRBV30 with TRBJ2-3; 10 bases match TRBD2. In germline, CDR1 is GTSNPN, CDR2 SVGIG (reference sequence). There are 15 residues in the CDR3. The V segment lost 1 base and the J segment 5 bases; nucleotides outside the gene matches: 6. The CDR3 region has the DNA TGTGCCTGGAGTGGGGTAGCGGGGGGTGTAGATACGCAGTATTTT. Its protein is CAWSGVAGGVDTQYF.

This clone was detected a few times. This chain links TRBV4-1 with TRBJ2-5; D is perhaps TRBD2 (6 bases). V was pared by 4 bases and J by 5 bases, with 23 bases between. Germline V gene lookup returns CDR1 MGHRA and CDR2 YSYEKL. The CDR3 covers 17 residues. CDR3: CASSRGRLVTLFETQYF. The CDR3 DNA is TGCGCCAGCAGCCGCGGGCGACTAGTCACGTTGTTTGAGACCCAGTACTTC.

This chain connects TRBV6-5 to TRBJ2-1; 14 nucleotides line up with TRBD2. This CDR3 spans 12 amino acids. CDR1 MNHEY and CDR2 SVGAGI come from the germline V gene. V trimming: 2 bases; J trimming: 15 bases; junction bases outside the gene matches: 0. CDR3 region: CASSYGTSGGFF. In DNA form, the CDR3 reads TGTGCCAGCAGTTACGGGACTAGCGGGGGGTTCTTC.

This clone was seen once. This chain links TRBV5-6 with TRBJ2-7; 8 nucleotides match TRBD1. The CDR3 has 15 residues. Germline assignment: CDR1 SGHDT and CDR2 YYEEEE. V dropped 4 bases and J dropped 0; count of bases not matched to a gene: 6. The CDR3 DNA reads TGTGCCAGCAGCGGGGGGACAGGCAACTCCTACGAGCAGTACTTC. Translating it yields CASSGGTGNSYEQYF.

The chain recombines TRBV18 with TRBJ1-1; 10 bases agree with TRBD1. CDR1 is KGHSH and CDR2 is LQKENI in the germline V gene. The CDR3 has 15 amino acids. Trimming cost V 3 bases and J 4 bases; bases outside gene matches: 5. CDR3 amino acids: CASSPRDRGFTEAFF. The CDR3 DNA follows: TGTGCCAGCTCACCGAGGGACAGGGGTTTCACTGAAGCTTTCTTT.

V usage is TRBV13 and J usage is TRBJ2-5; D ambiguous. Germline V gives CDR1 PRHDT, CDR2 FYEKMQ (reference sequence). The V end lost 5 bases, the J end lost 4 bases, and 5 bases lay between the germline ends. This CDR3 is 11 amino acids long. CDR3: CASSIRETQYF. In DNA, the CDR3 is TGTGCCAGCAGCATCAGAGAGACCCAGTACTTC. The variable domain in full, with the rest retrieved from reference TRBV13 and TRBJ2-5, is AAGVIQSPRHLIKEKRETATLKCYPIPRHDTVYWYQQGPGQDPQFLISFYEKMQSDKGSIPDRFSAQQFSDYHSELNMSSLELGDSALYFCASSIRETQYFGPGTRLLVL.

In DNA, the CDR3 is TGTGCCAGCACCCCGGACGCTGGACAGGGGGCCGACTATGGCTACACCTTC. It codes for CASTPDAGQGADYGYTF. The genes are TRBV9 and TRBJ1-2; 11 nucleotides agree with TRBD1. The germline V gene encodes CDR1 SGDLS and CDR2 YYNGEE. Trimming cost V 6 bases and J 3 bases; bases outside gene matches: 13. The CDR3 contains 17 residues.

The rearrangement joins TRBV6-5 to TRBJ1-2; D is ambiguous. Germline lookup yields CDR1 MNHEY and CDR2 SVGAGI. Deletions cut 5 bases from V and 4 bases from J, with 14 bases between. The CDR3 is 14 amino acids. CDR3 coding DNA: TGTGCCAGCAGTGACCCTCCGGCGGTCTATGGCTACACCTTC. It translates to CASSDPPAVYGYTF.

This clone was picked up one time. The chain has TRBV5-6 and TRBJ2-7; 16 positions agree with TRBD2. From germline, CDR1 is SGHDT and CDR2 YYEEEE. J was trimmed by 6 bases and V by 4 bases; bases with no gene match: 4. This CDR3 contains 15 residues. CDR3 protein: CASSPGLAGGREQYF. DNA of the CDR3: TGTGCCAGCAGCCCGGGACTAGCGGGGGGGCGCGAGCAGTACTTC.

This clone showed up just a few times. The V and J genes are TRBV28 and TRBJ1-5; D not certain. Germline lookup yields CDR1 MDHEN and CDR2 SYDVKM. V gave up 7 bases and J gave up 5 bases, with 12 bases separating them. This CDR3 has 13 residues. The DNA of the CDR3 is TGTGCCAGCACCGCGGATACGGATCAGCCCCAGCATTTT. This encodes CASTADTDQPQHF.

In DNA, the CDR3 is TGTGCCAGCTCTACGCCGGTTTCACCCCTCCACTTT. Translation: CASSTPVSPLHF. The V call is TRBV18, the J call TRBJ1-6; D remains unclear. CDR3 size: 12 residues. Germline CDR1 and CDR2: KGHSH and LQKENI. The V end was cut by 6 bases, the J end by 9 bases, with 9 bases between. The complete variable domain, with remaining parts taken from reference TRBV18 and TRBJ1-6, reads NAGVMQNPRHLVRRRGQEARLRCSPMKGHSHVYWYRQLPEEGLKFMVYLQKENIIDESGMPKERFSAEFPKEGPSILRIQQVVRGDSAAYFCASSTPVSPLHFGNGTRLTVT.

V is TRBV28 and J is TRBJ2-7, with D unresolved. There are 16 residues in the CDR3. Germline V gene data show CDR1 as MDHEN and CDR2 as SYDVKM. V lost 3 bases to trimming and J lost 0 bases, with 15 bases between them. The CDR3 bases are TGTGCCAGCAGTTTCAATCCGAGATACAGCTCCTACGAGCAGTACTTC. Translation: CASSFNPRYSSYEQYF.

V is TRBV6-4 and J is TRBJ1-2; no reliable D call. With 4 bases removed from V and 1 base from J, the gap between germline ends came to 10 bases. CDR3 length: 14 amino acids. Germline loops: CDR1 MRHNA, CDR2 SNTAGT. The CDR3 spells CASSAEVFNYGYTF. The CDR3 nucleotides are TGTGCCAGCAGTGCTGAGGTTTTTAACTATGGCTACACCTTC.

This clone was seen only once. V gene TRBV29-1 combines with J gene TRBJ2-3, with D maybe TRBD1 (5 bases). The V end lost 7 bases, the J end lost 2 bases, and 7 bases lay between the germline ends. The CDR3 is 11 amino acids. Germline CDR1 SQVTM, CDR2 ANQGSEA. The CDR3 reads CSDGHTDTQYF. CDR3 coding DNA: TGCAGCGACGGACACACAGATACGCAGTATTTT.

The CDR3 region is CASSQDGASGGNEQFF. CDR3 bases: TGCGCCAGCAGCCAAGATGGCGCTAGCGGGGGAAATGAGCAGTTCTTC. This sequence joins TRBV4-1 and TRBJ2-1; 10 positions match TRBD2. Germline V gene sequence: CDR1 MGHRA, CDR2 YSYEKL. The length of the CDR3 is 16 residues. The trim removed 0 bases at V and 7 bases at J, leaving 6 bases unmatched.

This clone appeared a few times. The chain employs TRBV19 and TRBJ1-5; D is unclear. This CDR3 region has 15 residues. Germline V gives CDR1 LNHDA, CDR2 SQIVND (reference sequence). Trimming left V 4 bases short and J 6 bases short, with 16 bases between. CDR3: CASSTDGPSGQPQHF. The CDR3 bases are TGTGCCAGTAGTACGGACGGACCCAGCGGTCAGCCCCAGCATTTT.

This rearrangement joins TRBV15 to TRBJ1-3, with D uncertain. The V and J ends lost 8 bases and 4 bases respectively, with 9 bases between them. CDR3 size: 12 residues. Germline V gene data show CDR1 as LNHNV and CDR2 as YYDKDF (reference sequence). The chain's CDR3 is CATRETGNTIYF. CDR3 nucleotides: TGTGCCACCCGGGAGACAGGAAACACCATATATTTT.

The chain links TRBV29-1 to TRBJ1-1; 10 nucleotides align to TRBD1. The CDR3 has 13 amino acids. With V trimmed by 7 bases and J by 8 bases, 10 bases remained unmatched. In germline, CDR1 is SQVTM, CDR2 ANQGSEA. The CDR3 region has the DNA TGCAGCGCCCGGGACAGGGGTAGGGGGGAAGCTTTCTTT. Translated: CSARDRGRGEAFF.

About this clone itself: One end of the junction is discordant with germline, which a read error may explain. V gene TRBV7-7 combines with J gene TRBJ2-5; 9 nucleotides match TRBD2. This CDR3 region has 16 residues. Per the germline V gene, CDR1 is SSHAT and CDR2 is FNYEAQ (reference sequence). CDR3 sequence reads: CASSLGSPSGVETQYF. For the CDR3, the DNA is TGTGCTAGCAGCTTAGGGTCCCCTAGCGGGGTAGAGACCCAGTACTTC. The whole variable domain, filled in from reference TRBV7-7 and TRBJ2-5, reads GAGVSQSPRYKVTKRGQDVTLRCDPISSHATLYWYQQALGQGPEFLTYFNYEAQPDKSGLPSDRFSAERPEGSISTLTIQRTEQRDSAMYRCASSLGSPSGVETQYFGPGTRLLVL.

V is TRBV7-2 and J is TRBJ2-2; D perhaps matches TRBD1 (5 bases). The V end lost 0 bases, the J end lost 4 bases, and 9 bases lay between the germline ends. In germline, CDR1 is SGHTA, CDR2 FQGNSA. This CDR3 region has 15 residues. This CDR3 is CASSLARRATGELFF. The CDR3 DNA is TGTGCCAGCAGCTTAGCGCGCAGGGCCACCGGGGAGCTGTTTTTT. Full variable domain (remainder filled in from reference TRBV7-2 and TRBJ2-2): GAGVSQSPSNKVTEKGKDVELRCDPISGHTALYWYRQSLGQGLEFLIYFQGNSAPDKSGLPSDRFSAERTGGSVSTLTIQRTQQEDSAVYLCASSLARRATGELFFGEGSRLTVL.

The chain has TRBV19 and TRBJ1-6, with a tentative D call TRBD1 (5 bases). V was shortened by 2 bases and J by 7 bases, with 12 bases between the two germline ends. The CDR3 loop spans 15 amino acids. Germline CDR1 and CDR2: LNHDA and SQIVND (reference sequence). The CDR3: CASSISVQENSPLHF. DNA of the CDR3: TGTGCCAGTAGTATATCCGTACAGGAGAATTCACCCCTCCACTTT.

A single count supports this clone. CDR3 residues: CASRLGTDTYNSPLHF. For the CDR3, the DNA is TGTGCCAGCAGACTGGGGACAGATACCTATAATTCACCCCTCCACTTT. V usage is TRBV5-6 and J usage is TRBJ1-6; TRBD1 matches at 7 bases. CDR1 is SGHDT and CDR2 is YYEEEE in the germline V gene. The CDR3 consists of 16 residues. V shed 5 bases and J 2 bases; nucleotides not matched to a gene: 7.

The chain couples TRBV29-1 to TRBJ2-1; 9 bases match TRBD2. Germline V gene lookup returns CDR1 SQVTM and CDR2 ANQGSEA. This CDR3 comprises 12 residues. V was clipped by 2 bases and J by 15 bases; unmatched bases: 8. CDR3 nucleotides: TGCAGCGTTGAACCAATAGCGGGGGTGCTGTTCTTC. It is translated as CSVEPIAGVLFF.

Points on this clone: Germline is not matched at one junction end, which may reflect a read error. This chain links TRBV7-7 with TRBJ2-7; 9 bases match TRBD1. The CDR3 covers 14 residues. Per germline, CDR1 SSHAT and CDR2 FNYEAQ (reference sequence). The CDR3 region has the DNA TGTGCTAGCAGCACGACAGGGGGGGCCTACGAGCAGTACTTC. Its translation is CASSTTGGAYEQYF.

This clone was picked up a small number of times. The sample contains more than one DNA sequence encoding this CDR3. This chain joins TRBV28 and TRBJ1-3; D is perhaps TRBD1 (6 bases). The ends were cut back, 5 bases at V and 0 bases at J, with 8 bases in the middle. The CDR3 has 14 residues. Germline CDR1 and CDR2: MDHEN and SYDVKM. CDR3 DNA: TGTGCCAGCAGTCTACAGGGCTCTGGAAACACCATATATTTT. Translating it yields CASSLQGSGNTIYF.

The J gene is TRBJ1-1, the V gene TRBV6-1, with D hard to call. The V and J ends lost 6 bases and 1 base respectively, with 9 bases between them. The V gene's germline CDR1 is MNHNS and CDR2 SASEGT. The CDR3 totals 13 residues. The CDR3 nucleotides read TGTGCCAGCAGCTCGGCAGGGAACACTGAAGCTTTCTTT. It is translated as CASSSAGNTEAFF.